These 29 T cell receptor beta chains were sequenced from one sample in a study of T-cell memory formation after mild COVID-19. TCRdb independently ran MiXCR on the 5' RACE reads; one entry per CDR3 protein. The data hold 350,000 to 500,000 distinct CDR3 sequences, with about 20% observed a single time. The sample comprised PBMCs or a T cell subset sorted from them (not recorded which). These TCRs come from a man aged 18 to 35 who had mild COVID-19 (a few samples of this study predate the infection). Cell type and time point are not known.

The V gene is TRBV5-1, the J gene TRBJ2-5; 12 nucleotides match TRBD2. The CDR3 runs 17 residues. J gave up 5 bases and V 1 base, and 9 bases lay outside the gene matches. From germline, CDR1 is SGHRS and CDR2 YFSETQ. The CDR3 DNA reads TGCGCCAGCAGCTTGTTCGCTAGCGGGGGGGCCGCGGAGACCCAGTACTTC. Amino acids: CASSLFASGGAAETQYF.

This clonotype was counted between two and nine times. This chain joins TRBV20-1 and TRBJ2-1, with D uncertain. The V end was cut by 2 bases, the J end by 7 bases, with 9 bases between. There are 12 residues in the CDR3. Germline CDR1 and CDR2: DFQATT and SNEGSKA (reference sequence). Here the CDR3 DNA reads TGCAGTGCTAGATCGGATGGTAATGAGCAGTTCTTC. The encoded protein is CSARSDGNEQFF.

This clonotype was counted a few times. The gene calls are TRBV6-1 and TRBJ2-2, with no clear D. Germline V gene sequence: CDR1 MNHNS, CDR2 SASEGT. The CDR3 is made up of 16 amino acids. Trimming removed 8 bases from V and 1 base from J, with 17 bases in between. In DNA, the CDR3 is TGTGCCAGCCCCTCGGGCGCGAAAGTGAACACCGGGGAGCTGTTTTTT. Amino acid sequence: CASPSGAKVNTGELFF.

This chain joins TRBV9 and TRBJ1-2; D gene uncertain. CDR1 SGDLS and CDR2 YYNGEE come from the germline V gene. The CDR3 is made up of 15 amino acids. Trimming took 3 bases from V and 3 from J, leaving 15 bases between them. The CDR3 nucleotides are TGTGCCAGCAGCGGTCCGGGCCCAACGGACTATGGCTACACCTTC. This gives the protein CASSGPGPTDYGYTF.

The sample holds a few counts of this clonotype. The rearrangement joins TRBV6-2 or TRBV6-3 to TRBJ2-4; 9 bases are shared with TRBD1. The V gene end was trimmed by 0 bases and the J gene end by 6 bases; junction bases not matched to a gene: 12. Germline CDR1 is MNHEY and CDR2 is SVGEGT. The CDR3 is 18 residues long. CDR3 sequence: CASSYSLVRTGERNIQYF. The CDR3 nucleotides are TGTGCCAGCAGTTACTCTTTAGTCAGGACAGGGGAAAGAAACATTCAGTACTTC.

This clonotype has a count of ten or more. The chain uses TRBV7-2 and TRBJ2-3; D gene ambiguous. V gave up 0 bases and J gave up 3 bases, with 7 bases separating them. Germline V CDR1 and CDR2: SGHTA, FQGNSA. This CDR3 is 14 amino acids long. The CDR3 protein is CASSLASVTDTQYF. CDR3 sequence (DNA): TGTGCCAGCAGCTTAGCTTCCGTGACAGATACGCAGTATTTT.

This rearrangement joins TRBV6-5 to TRBJ2-7; no firm D call. The germline V gene encodes CDR1 MNHEY and CDR2 SVGAGI. Trimming removed 0 bases from V and 2 bases from J, with 11 bases in between. The length of the CDR3 is 15 residues. CDR3 DNA: TGTGCCAGCAGTTACTCGTTCGGCTGGCCCTACGAGCAGTACTTC. As protein: CASSYSFGWPYEQYF.

The chain uses TRBV7-3 and TRBJ2-3, with 13 bases identical to TRBD2. With 6 bases clipped from V and 8 bases from J, the junction kept 5 bases outside the gene matches. The CDR3 contains 14 residues. CDR1 is SGHTA and CDR2 is FQGTGA in the germline V gene. In nucleotides, the CDR3 is TGTGCCAGCAGTACTAGCGGGGGGGCCAGTACGCAGTATTTT. Protein product: CASSTSGGASTQYF. Complete variable domain (other parts from reference TRBV7-3 and TRBJ2-3): GAGVSQTPSNKVTEKGKYVELRCDPISGHTALYWYRQSLGQGPEFLIYFQGTGAADDSGLPNDRFFAVRPEGSVSTLKIQRTERGDSAVYLCASSTSGGASTQYFGPGTRLTVL.

This clonotype was picked up many times. The chain joins TRBV4-3 to TRBJ2-7, with D maybe TRBD2 (6 bases). Trimming removed 1 base from V and 0 bases from J, with 10 bases in between. CDR3 length: 15 residues. In germline, CDR1 is LGHNA, CDR2 YSLEER. The CDR3 DNA is TGCGCCAGCAGCCAAGCGCGGGGAAGCTCCTACGAGCAGTACTTC. It encodes CASSQARGSSYEQYF.

The gene calls are TRBV9 and TRBJ2-1; 8 bases match TRBD2. The CDR3 contains 18 residues. The germline CDR1 and CDR2 sequences are SGDLS and YYNGEE. J lost 4 bases, V lost 3 bases, and 15 bases had no gene match. Written as DNA, the CDR3 is TGTGCCAGCAGCGCAACAGACTTAGCGGGGCCGAGGTACAATGAGCAGTTCTTC. This codes for CASSATDLAGPRYNEQFF.

In its sample, this clonotype was seen a few times. V and J are TRBV12-3 or TRBV12-4 and TRBJ2-5; unclear D gene. The CDR3 is 14 residues long. The V gene lost 3 bases and the J gene lost 7 bases, with 15 bases spanning the gap. The CDR3 sequence is CASSFSNRRWTQYF. The CDR3 nucleotides read TGTGCCAGCAGTTTCTCTAATAGAAGATGGACCCAGTACTTC.

V and J are TRBV12-3 or TRBV12-4 and TRBJ1-2; D remains ambiguous. V lost 5 bases to trimming and J lost 3 bases, with 19 bases between them. The CDR3 spans 16 residues. CDR3 in DNA: TGTGCCAGCAGTCCCCGGGCAGGATCCCTCGACTATGGCTACACCTTC. Protein: CASSPRAGSLDYGYTF.

J is TRBJ2-3 and V is TRBV20-1; a possible D gene is TRBD2 (5 bases). Germline CDR1 and CDR2: DFQATT and SNEGSKA (reference sequence). V was trimmed by 2 bases and J by 0 bases, leaving 6 bases between them. CDR3 size: 13 residues. CDR3: CSARWRSTDTQYF. For the CDR3, the DNA is TGCAGTGCTAGATGGAGGAGCACAGATACGCAGTATTTT.

The V gene is TRBV27, the J gene TRBJ2-3; D is ambiguous. V was cut by 2 bases and J by 6 bases, with 9 bases left in between. This CDR3 is 13 amino acids long. Germline assignment: CDR1 MNHEY and CDR2 SMNVEV (reference sequence). The CDR3 loop is CASSLAVFDTQYF. DNA for the CDR3: TGTGCCAGCAGTTTAGCGGTTTTCGATACGCAGTATTTT.

The gene calls are TRBV7-9 and TRBJ2-7; D is possibly TRBD1 or TRBD2 (6 bases each). This CDR3 is 14 amino acids long. The germline V gene encodes CDR1 SEHNR and CDR2 FQNEAQ (reference sequence). V was shortened by 5 bases and J by 3 bases, with 14 bases between the two germline ends. CDR3 coding DNA: TGTGCCAGCAGCCCCGCCGGGGGCGGCTACGAGCAGTACTTC. Protein product: CASSPAGGGYEQYF.

The V and J genes are TRBV3-1 and TRBJ1-1; D is uncertain. The CDR3 totals 12 residues. V was cut by 3 bases and J by 11 bases, with 13 bases left in between. The germline V gene has CDR1 LGHDT and CDR2 YNNKEL (reference sequence). Here the CDR3 reads CASSHISLGAFF. CDR3 sequence (DNA): TGTGCCAGCAGCCACATTAGCCTGGGGGCTTTCTTT.

The genes are TRBV10-3 and TRBJ1-5; 7 nucleotides match TRBD1. Germline CDR1 and CDR2: ENHRY and SYGVKD. Unmatched junction bases numbered 5, after V lost 6 bases and J lost 0 bases. There are 15 residues in the CDR3. CDR3 DNA: TGTGCCATCAGCCGGACAGGAGATAGCAATCAGCCCCAGCATTTT. This sequence encodes CAISRTGDSNQPQHF.

The gene calls are TRBV7-9 and TRBJ1-4; D is perhaps TRBD1 (6 bases). Germline V gives CDR1 SEHNR, CDR2 FQNEAQ (reference sequence). V lost 3 bases, J lost 8 bases, and 16 bases lay in between. CDR3 length equals 15 residues. CDR3 sequence (DNA): TGTGCCAGCAGCTTCCCATTGGGGGCCCGAGAAAAACTGTTTTTT. Protein sequence: CASSFPLGAREKLFF.

This sequence joins TRBV20-1 and TRBJ1-2, with a weak D call TRBD1 (6 bases). Germline CDR1 and CDR2: DFQATT and SNEGSKA (reference sequence). The CDR3 totals 13 residues. The ends were cut back, 6 bases at V and 8 bases at J, with 19 bases in the middle. CDR3 coding DNA: TGCAGTGCCGCGAGATCAGGGGCTGGGGGCTACACCTTC. Protein: CSAARSGAGGYTF.

V is TRBV5-1 and J is TRBJ2-5, with 12 nucleotides matching TRBD2. The junction had 8 bases not matched to a gene; V was cut back by 4 bases and J by 4 bases. Per germline, CDR1 SGHRS and CDR2 YFSETQ. The CDR3 runs to 16 residues. The CDR3 loop is CASSATSGGGGETQYF. Here the CDR3 DNA reads TGCGCCAGCAGCGCGACTAGCGGGGGAGGTGGAGAGACCCAGTACTTC. Variable domain in full (rest from reference TRBV5-1 and TRBJ2-5): KAGVTQTPRYLIKTRGQQVTLSCSPISGHRSVSWYQQTPGQGLQFLFEYFSETQRNKGNFPGRFSGRQFSNSRSEMNVSTLELGDSALYLCASSATSGGGGETQYFGPGTRLLVL.

The V and J genes are TRBV5-1 and TRBJ2-1, with 9 bases identical to TRBD1. This CDR3 contains 16 residues. Unmatched junction bases numbered 5, after V lost 0 bases and J lost 4 bases. CDR1 and CDR2 from the germline V gene are SGHRS and YFSETQ. The CDR3 DNA reads as TGCGCCAGCAGCTTGGATACAGGGGGCTGGTACAATGAGCAGTTCTTC. Amino acid sequence: CASSLDTGGWYNEQFF.

V usage is TRBV7-9 and J usage is TRBJ2-4, with D possibly matching TRBD1 (5 bases). The CDR3 has 16 residues. Trimming removed 5 bases at V and 8 bases at J, with 22 bases between. CDR1 SEHNR and CDR2 FQNEAQ come from the germline V gene (reference sequence). CDR3 residues: CASSPEPGLGDHIQYF. For the CDR3, the DNA is TGTGCCAGCAGCCCCGAACCAGGGCTTGGGGATCACATTCAGTACTTC. The full variable domain, its missing parts supplied by reference TRBV7-9 and TRBJ2-4, is DTGVSQNPRHKITKRGQNVTFRCDPISEHNRLYWYRQTLGQGPEFLTYFQNEAQLEKSRLLSDRFSAERPKGSFSTLEIQRTEQGDSAMYLCASSPEPGLGDHIQYFGAGTRLSVL.

The V and J genes are TRBV7-3 and TRBJ2-2; 7 bases map to TRBD1. The CDR3 is 16 amino acids. The J segment lost 5 bases and the V segment lost 1 base, leaving 7 bases of the junction unmatched. The V gene's germline CDR1 is SGHTA and CDR2 FQGTGA. The CDR3, as DNA: TGTGCCAGCAGCTTAAATCCCGTACAGGGGACCGGGGAGCTGTTTTTT. Amino acids: CASSLNPVQGTGELFF.

With regard to this clonotype: One end of the junction fails to match germline, which may point to a read error. The chain employs TRBV28 and TRBJ1-4; D possibly corresponds to TRBD1 (5 bases). Germline CDR1 reads MDHEN; CDR2 reads SYDVKM. This CDR3 comprises 13 residues. The chain's CDR3 is CASSPSAVTGTEF. The DNA of the CDR3 is TGTGCCAGCAGTCCGAGCGCTGTAACCGGGACGGAATTT.

This clonotype came up a few times. CDR3 coding DNA: TGTGCCAGCAGTTCCCTAAGGACAGGGGGGAGCTACAATGAGCAGTTCTTC. Translation gives CASSSLRTGGSYNEQFF. The rearrangement joins TRBV6-2 or TRBV6-3 to TRBJ2-1, with TRBD1 identical over 10 bases. The CDR3 covers 17 residues. CDR1 and CDR2 from the germline V gene are MNHEY and SVGEGT. J lost 3 bases, V lost 4 bases, and 9 bases had no gene match.

This clonotype was seen a handful of times. The rearrangement joins TRBV12-3 or TRBV12-4 to TRBJ1-2, with no clear D. V was cut by 4 bases and J by 4 bases, with 10 bases left in between. The CDR3 is 13 residues long. The CDR3 sequence: CASSWRIPYGYTF. The CDR3 DNA reads TGTGCCAGCAGTTGGCGGATCCCCTATGGCTACACCTTC.

The rearrangement links TRBV12-3 or TRBV12-4 to TRBJ1-1, with D possibly matching TRBD1 (5 bases). V dropped 6 bases and J dropped 9 bases, with 14 bases sitting between them. There are 12 residues in the CDR3. The CDR3 sequence is CASSSRQIQAFF. DNA for the CDR3: TGTGCCAGCAGCTCTCGACAGATCCAAGCTTTCTTT.

The table lists this clonotype with a few counts. The V and J genes are TRBV4-2 and TRBJ2-1; 15 nucleotides line up with TRBD2. The CDR3 has 18 amino acids. With V trimmed by 0 bases and J by 4 bases, 4 bases remained unmatched. Looked up from germline, CDR1 is LGHNA and CDR2 is YNFKEQ. Written as DNA, the CDR3 is TGTGCCAGCAGCCAAGATCTAGGGACTAGCGGGGGGTACAATGAGCAGTTCTTC. This gives the protein CASSQDLGTSGGYNEQFF.

The chain has TRBV5-1 and TRBJ2-7; TRBD1 is a possible D gene (5 bases). CDR1 and CDR2 (germline): SGHRS, YFSETQ. This CDR3 contains 16 residues. The V end lost 4 bases, the J end lost 6 bases, and 23 bases lay between the germline ends. The CDR3 DNA sequence: TGCGCCAGCAGCCTCGAAGGACACCCCACTCGGTCCGAGCAGTACTTC. Its translation: CASSLEGHPTRSEQYF.